This T cell receptor (beta chain) was sequenced for a study of T cell repertoires in cytomegalovirus infection. Study as a whole: Indicated by public TCR beta signatures were CMV infection and matching HLA type. Whole-study findings and limits: In two of eight donors, the top clonotype was HLA-C-restricted CMV-specific. Public TCR beta family frequency separated CMV-and-HLA carriers, including in an independent cohort.

CDR1 is KGHSH, CDR2 LQKENI, per germline. This CDR3 is 14 amino acids long. V dropped 2 bases and J dropped 6 bases, with 11 bases sitting between them. TCRdb reprocessed the reads with MiXCR, giving one entry per CDR3 protein. The sample shows about 150,000 distinct CDR3 sequences, about a quarter of them seen only once. In the case of this clonotype: The antigen remains undetermined.

This sequence originates from a human donor in good health (CMV status not recorded). Some clones in this sample may be carry-over from other donors' samples. Sequencing was performed on PBMCs. This chain uses TRBV18 with TRBJ1-5; D might be TRBD1 (6 bases). CDR3: CASSPAQGGQPQHF. The CDR3 DNA is TGTGCCAGCTCACCAGCACAGGGAGGTCAGCCCCAGCATTTT.